A selection of T cell receptor beta chains follows, all from one sample in a study of blood T cell repertoires in COVID-19. The repertoire was sequenced with immunoSEQ multiplex PCR; TCRdb's copy has only in-frame clones and lacks some. The data contain roughly 150,000 clones, more than 65% of them seen just once; the ten biggest clones take up approximately 15%. The sequencing sample was made of peripheral blood. The receptors come from a woman older than 75 with acute or convalescent COVID-19. Each CDR3 is given with its conserved first and last residue. D genes are given only for firm matches. A row's size may be missing; if present it is once, few, many or a size class.

CDR3 length	V gene	clone size	J gene	D gene	CDR3 DNA	CDR3 protein
10	TRBV6-5	-	TRBJ2-1	-	TGTGCCAGCATCGAGTATGAGCAGTTCTTC	CASIEYEQFF
13	TRBV3-1/TRBV3-2	-	TRBJ2-5	-	TGTGCCAGCAGCCAAAGCGGTCAAGAGACCCAGTACTTC	CASSQSGQETQYF
18	TRBV5-1	-	TRBJ2-1	TRBD2	TGCGCCAGCAGCTCCGGGAGGGGGTTGGCTAGCGGGAGTCTCGTGCAGTTCTTC	CASSSGRGLASGSLVQFF
16	TRBV27	-	TRBJ1-3	-	TGTGCCAGCAGTTTATCGCGACCCGAGACTGGTTACACCATATATTTT	CASSLSRPETGYTIYF
15	TRBV18	-	TRBJ1-6	TRBD1	TGTGCCAGCTCACGTGACAGGGGAGGAGATTCACCCCTCCACTTT	CASSRDRGGDSPLHF
17	TRBV6-1	-	TRBJ2-2	TRBD2	TGTGCCAGCAGTGAATATTCCGGGGGGACCTTTGCCGGGGAGCTGTTTTTT	CASSEYSGGTFAGELFF
13	TRBV6-1	few	TRBJ1-2	-	TGTGCCAGCAGTGACAGAATTGGCTATGGCTACACCTTC	CASSDRIGYGYTF
20	TRBV21-1	-	TRBJ1-2	-	TGTGCCAGCAGCAAGAGTTTAAGCGAGGCAGGGGCCCTTCGTGCCTATGGCTACACCTTC	CASSKSLSEAGALRAYGYTF
15	TRBV18	-	TRBJ1-5	TRBD1	TGTGCCAGCTCGCAAGGGACAGGCGGCAATCAGCCCCAGCATTTT	CASSQGTGGNQPQHF
14	TRBV5-4	-	TRBJ1-1	TRBD1	TGTGCCAGCAGCTGGACAGGGGTCCGCACTGAAGCTTTCTTT	CASSWTGVRTEAFF
13	TRBV5-6	-	TRBJ1-6	-	TGTGCCAGCAGAGGGGCCTATAATTCACCCCTCCACTTT	CASRGAYNSPLHF
15	TRBV13	-	TRBJ2-3	-	TGTGCCAGCAGCTCCCGGACACCCTACACAGATACGCAGTATTTT	CASSSRTPYTDTQYF
16	TRBV6-1	-	TRBJ2-3	TRBD2	TGTGCCAGCAGTGAAGCGGGGGAGGGTTCAACGGATACGCAGTATTTT	CASSEAGEGSTDTQYF
17	TRBV5-1	-	TRBJ2-5	TRBD1	TGCGCCAGCAGCTTTAGGCCCAGACAGGGCAACCAAGAGACCCAGTACTTC	CASSFRPRQGNQETQYF
13	TRBV6-5	-	TRBJ1-2	-	TGTGCCAGCGAGGCAGCGATAAACTATGGCTACACCTTC	CASEAAINYGYTF
14	TRBV2	few	TRBJ1-2	-	TGTGCCAGCAGTGAGTGGGGGGTCCGCGGCGGCTACACCTTC	CASSEWGVRGGYTF
13	TRBV6-5	-	TRBJ1-1	TRBD1	TGTGCCAGCAGGCGGGCCAGGGGGCCTGAAGCTTTCTTT	CASRRARGPEAFF
9	TRBV29-1	-	TRBJ1-1	-	TGCAGCGTTGGGATGAGGGAGATCTTT	CSVGMREIF
14	TRBV19	-	TRBJ2-3	TRBD1	TGTGCCAGTGGCGACAGGGGGGCGGGAGATACGCAGTATTTT	CASGDRGAGDTQYF